This T cell receptor (beta chain) stems from a study of T cell responses to AZD1222 COVID-19 vaccine. Study-level points and caveats: Rises in breadth and depth of Spike-specific TCRs came after two AZD1222 doses.

Details on this clone: The antigen is not known.

V lost 0 bases, J lost 6 bases, and 17 bases lay in between. The CDR3 loop spans 17 amino acids. Germline CDR1 and CDR2: SGHNT and YENEEA. Method: immunoSEQ multiplex PCR; TCRdb's copy keeps in-frame clones and lacks some. The sample shows around 50,000 clones, 70% to 90% of them seen only once. The sequence came from an adult who received the AZD1222 COVID-19 vaccine. Sequencing used peripheral blood, obtained 28 days after the second AZD1222 dose. This chain links TRBV11-3 with TRBJ2-2; either TRBD1 or TRBD2 may supply D (5 bases each). DNA of the CDR3: TGTGCCAGCAGCTTAGATCGGTGGACCGGGGACGCCGGGGAGCTGTTTTTT. Its translation is CASSLDRWTGDAGELFF.